This TCR beta chain comes out of a study of identical twins (dated by TCRdb to about 2016). Broadly, across the study: The study deep-sequenced TCR alpha and beta repertoires from monozygotic twins, unrelated adults of various ages and cord blood to test whether fetal clonotypes persist. Replicate twin experiments were performed at different times using different library preparation protocols to rule out contamination. Broad study findings and their caveats: Invariant T cells such as MAIT and iNKT could partly confound zero-insertion analyses, though diverse VJ usage argued against this for most clonotypes. The excess sharing between twins in beta out-of-frame sequences was weaker because fewer shared sequences reduced the signal-to-noise ratio. In monozygotic twins, out-of-frame TCR alpha sharing was systematically underestimated by recombination models, although the models agreed with sharing between unrelated individuals. Abundant cord blood beta clonotypes carried fewer insertions; young adult naive repertoires showed a weaker similar trend, while memory repertoires showed none. Compared with coincidental sharing between unrelated individuals, out-of-frame TCR alpha sequences shared between twins had an excess of sequences with low generation probability. Conclusions relied on cross-sectional statistical analysis, since the same donors could not be followed over many years.

The germline V gene (reference sequence) gives CDR1 as SEHNR and CDR2 as FQNEAQ. Taken from cysteine to valine, the CDR3 has 14 residues. This entry keeps only the CDR3 DNA: 42 bases, framed from base 1. Trimming at the junction amounts to 4 bases on V and 1 base on J, and the germline ends lie 11 bases apart. About this clonotype itself: This receptor's antigen is unknown. No clone much larger than this one lies a single base away; base qualities are absent.

Every donor in the study was a healthy Caucasian. The twin cohort consisted of three pairs of female monozygotic twins, all aged roughly 18 to 30 years. The RNA used for TCR libraries was isolated from peripheral blood mononuclear cells. Library creation used 5' RACE. Sequencing was performed on an Illumina HiSeq 2000. Template switching introduced a universal primer binding site; the final cDNA contained a unique molecular identifier, enabling accurate counting of TCR cDNA molecules. Specific primers in the conserved constant-segment region were used to synthesize first-strand cDNA for TCR alpha and beta chains. To control for contamination, every cDNA library carried two barcodes: a SMART-Mk sample barcode plus Illumina barcodes. TruSeq adapter sequences and Illumina sample barcodes were added in two successive PCR steps. The Illumina HiSeq platform was used with custom primers to sequence TCR alpha and beta cDNA libraries. Per the source publication's procedure: Unique molecular identifiers were extracted from raw reads with MiGEC, and CDR3 positions were determined with MiXCR. For each individual, recombination models were inferred using an EM algorithm with the repgenHMM and IGoR tools. Shared clonotypes were analyzed with the tcR package in R, and sharing was normalized by the product of cloneset sizes. Out-of-frame nonproductive sequences were analyzed to study raw recombination free of thymic and clonal selection effects. The public reads were run again by TCRdb, first through fastp at Q25 and then through MiXCR, and only productive beta chains were kept. One record per CDR3 amino acid sequence lists the most common genes and DNA. The authors' filters were not applied to this entry. The sample records nearly 650,000 distinct CDR3 sequences, roughly 7.1% of which are singletons. The ten largest make up approximately 1.5% of the sample.

These records were also assigned to another study, of yellow fever vaccine responses in identical twins. The second study's paper adds: The T cell response to vaccination in identical twins was reported by the authors to appear partly convergent and partly personalized. In the study, vaccine-responding T cell clones were precisely tracked in identical twins.

This receptor chain uses TRBV7-9 and TRBJ2-7, with a tentative D gene TRBD1 over 6 matching bases. The sequencing sample was made of PBMCs. The source is a woman under 30 in good health. The bases read TGTGCCAGCAGCTGGGGCAGGGGATCCTACGAGCAGTACGTC. This translates into CASSWGRGSYEQYV.